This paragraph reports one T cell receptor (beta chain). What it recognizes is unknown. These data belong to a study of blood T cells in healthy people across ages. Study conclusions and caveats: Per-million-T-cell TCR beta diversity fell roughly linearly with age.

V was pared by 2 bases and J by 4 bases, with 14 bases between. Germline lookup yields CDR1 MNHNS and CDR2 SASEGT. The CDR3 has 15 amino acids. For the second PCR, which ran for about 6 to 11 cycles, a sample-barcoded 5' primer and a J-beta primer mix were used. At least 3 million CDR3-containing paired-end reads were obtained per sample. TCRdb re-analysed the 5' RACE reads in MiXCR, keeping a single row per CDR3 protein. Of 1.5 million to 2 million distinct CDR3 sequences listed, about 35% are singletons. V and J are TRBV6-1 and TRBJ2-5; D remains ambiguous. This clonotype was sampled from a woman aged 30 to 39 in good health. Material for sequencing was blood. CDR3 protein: CASSEFRSAGETQYF. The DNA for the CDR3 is TGTGCCAGCAGTGAATTCAGGTCAGCCGGAGAGACCCAGTACTTC.